This T cell receptor beta chain was recorded in a study of cytomegalovirus exposure and HLA in healthy donors (dated by TCRdb to the late 2010s). General notes on the study: An earlier analysis of roughly 610 of the donors reported 250 to 350 Gb of sequence data and 117 million unique TCR beta sequences obtained from roughly 170 million T cells. An early release that covered some 640 HLA-typed donors contained about 290 gigabases of sequencing data and around 80 million unique TCR sequences. Of the 350 to 400 genotyped donors, roughly 85% fell in the genetic ancestry cluster associated with self-reported Caucasian donors. The study aimed to test whether signatures of past pathogen exposure could be identified by cataloging public T cell receptors. The study profiled the T cell repertoires of under 850 subjects by immunosequencing and related them to cytomegalovirus serostatus. A separate validation cohort of 90 to 150 different subjects was used in addition to the approximately 670-subject first cohort. To predict cytomegalovirus infection status, the study combined high-throughput TCR immunosequencing, statistical association of individual TCRs with disease status, and machine learning. In a later analysis, previously published TCR beta repertoires from about 670 donors were re-analyzed and high-resolution HLA genotyping was added so that TCR occurrence patterns could be studied. The later analysis used no new phenotypic data to find candidate immune exposures, relying instead on TCR beta sequences and their occurrence across donors. In an earlier analysis of 587 of the donors, high-throughput TCR beta sequencing was used to judge whether each TCR beta V gene segment behaved as functional or pseudogenic. Donor age, sex, ethnicity and CMV serostatus were compiled together with the repertoire data. A later genetic analysis took genome-wide SNP genotypes for about 55% of the roughly 700 donors and used that subset as a discovery cohort. Every repertoire in the discovery cohort had been generated on one and the same sequencing platform. Both class I and class II loci were covered by HLA typing, at four-digit resolution. The number of donors typed differed by locus, with 629-630 for A, B, C, DRB1 and DQB1, around 500 for DQA1, 606 for DPA1, and some 470 for DPB1. Roughly five DR-DQ haplotypes were treated as single units for association and clustering because of strong linkage in the cohort. On average, roughly 240,000 unique TCR beta nucleotide sequences were sequenced per donor among a few hundred genotyped donors of the cohort, with about 17% of those sequences being non-productive.

In total, fewer than 750 healthy bone marrow donors made up the cohort. At the time of sampling, every cohort member was nominally healthy, though immune exposures that went unrecorded were likely present. The donor tested CMV seronegative and was one of the 352 seronegative cohort members. A peripheral blood sample was collected from each donor, and TCR beta sequencing was performed on peripheral blood mononuclear cells. Genomic DNA was extracted from the blood cell samples with the Qiagen DNeasy Blood Extraction Kit. The library relied on the immunoSEQ multiplex PCR assay. The multiplex PCR relied on a mix of 60 forward primers for TCR Vbeta segments and 13 reverse primers for TCR Jbeta segments. The CDR3 region of rearranged TCR beta genes was amplified from genomic DNA with a multiplex PCR assay. On the Illumina HiSeq System, the amplified TCR beta libraries were sequenced as 87-base-pair reads. Turning to the authors' computational methods: A later analysis counted about 80 million unique TCR beta chains across the roughly 700 repertoires, and roughly 10 million of these chains were shared by at least two donors. A nearest-neighbor algorithm error-corrected the raw reads and collapsed the reads into unique sequences, merging closely related sequences to remove PCR and sequencing errors. Alignment of CDR3 sequences to IMGT reference sequences was used to assign V, D and J gene segments. For a sequence to be retained, a match of at least six nucleotides was required to both a V gene segment and a J gene segment. A rearrangement was called productive if the CDR3 had no stop codons and remained in frame with V and J, and every other rearrangement was called non-productive. CDR3 was defined according to IMGT convention as the region running from the second conserved V-encoded cysteine to the conserved J-encoded phenylalanine. In an earlier analysis of approximately 590 of the donors, sequences lacking an unambiguous match to a single V gene segment were excluded. In an earlier analysis of approximately 610 of the donors, V segments were called functional above 56.7% productive rearrangements and were called segregating when the between-donor standard deviation exceeded 5%. A statistical classification framework was built to diagnose cytomegalovirus status from the catalog of TCR beta chain sequences. In a later analysis, V and J genes were assigned by comparing TCR nucleotide sequences against IMGT/GENE-DB human TR gene sequences. Using the TCRdist pipeline, a later analysis assigned CDR3 sequences along with most-parsimonious VDJ recombination scenarios. In a later analysis, each TCR beta chain was defined by its CDR3 amino acid sequence together with its V-gene family, and reads lacking a unique V-gene family were excluded. To address suspected cross-contamination and a sequencing artifact, a later analysis removed 550 to 750 highly shared, low-generation-probability nucleotide sequences. In a later analysis, a clonal expansion index was calculated for each public chain from normalized within-repertoire ranks of inferred template counts. In a later analysis, generation probabilities were computed with a VDJ recombination model fitted to out-of-frame rearrangements, and the resulting probabilities were checked against IGoR. In a later analysis, hypergeometric tests were used to score TCR-TCR, TCR-HLA and TCR-CMV co-occurrence, with a repertoire-size bias correction applied to TCR pairs. A later analysis estimated false discovery rates by permuting HLA or CMV assignments 20 times. A later analysis grouped co-occurring TCRs with DBSCAN, adding TCRdist sequence similarity when clustering within HLA-allele-positive subsets. Co-occurrence clustering excluded repertoires with fewer than 30,000 or more than 120,000 public chains, plus five with anomalous nucleotide sharing. This immuneACCESS table, as held by TCRdb, lists in-frame sequences with V and J called but not all clones. Of the missing ones, under half trace to an unresolved V gene in checked studies; the others have no known cause. That table gives V, J and clone size, and the DNA gave D and trimming. The sample profile shows around 130,000 clones; about 82% of them were found once. Together, the top ten hold roughly 1.2% of the sample.

Results the study describes overall, beyond this receptor: A later analysis reported that several top co-occurrence clusters appeared linked to parvovirus B19, influenza, CMV and Epstein-Barr virus. Some IMGT-functional V segments, including TRBV6-2 and TRBV6-3, could not be distinguished by the 87-base-pair reads and were therefore excluded. Compared with the approximately 720-donor mean, donors in an Asian-associated ancestry cluster had fewer N-insertions in productive TCRs, according to a later genetic analysis. CMV serostatus was the only immune exposure information available for the cohort. A group of highly shared sequence variants was considered likely to be a technical artifact of the sequencing pipeline. In a later analysis, HLA-associated TCR beta chains were found to be more clonally expanded and to have lower generation probabilities than equally common non-associated chains. The cohort was sequenced for TCR beta chains only, and without alpha or paired-chain data the features that could be detected were limited. In an earlier analysis of approximately 590 of the donors, most TCR beta V segments appeared in productive rearrangements about 87% or about 30% of the time, broadly matching IMGT annotations. The classifier was reported to diagnose cytomegalovirus status with high specificity and sensitivity in both the original and validation cohorts. V-gene and J-gene trimming of TCR beta chains was associated with a missense DCLRE1C variant in a later genetic analysis, and the association was replicated in an independent cohort. Assigning TCR associations to individual alleles was difficult when HLA alleles, especially DR and DQ, strongly co-occurred. Because HLA typing was missing for some donors at each locus, association tests included only the typed subset. In the study, around 150 TCR beta chains were listed as associated with cytomegalovirus. In a later analysis, the rate of TCR association differed among HLA loci, with DRB1 alleles having the most associated TCRs and HLA-C alleles having the fewest. A later analysis found that most CMV-associated TCR beta chains appeared HLA-restricted, with HLA associations seemingly driven largely by CMV exposure. While some public TCRs were present in many individuals, most TCR sequences turned up only very rarely across donors. At a false discovery rate of 0.05, a later analysis linked 16,000 or so TCR beta sequences to specific HLA alleles. It was suggested by the authors that the approach could potentially be generalized to other disease states and immunological phenotypes. In vitro tests confirmed that a few of the cytomegalovirus-associated TCR beta chains recognize cytomegalovirus antigens. Because counts were too low, roughly 18 rarely observed V segments, including chromosome 9 orphons, were left out of the earlier analysis of 587 of the donors. Sequencing depth was assumed to be roughly uniform across donors in the presence/absence analyses, though that assumption may not hold. A further reported finding was that TCR beta sequences accurately predicted the HLA-A and HLA-B alleles for most subjects in the first cohort. Linkage disequilibrium might explain the correlated functional status among segregating V segments, but an unknown experimental factor could not be excluded.

This clone has just one count. There is no known antigen for this receptor. Base qualities are not provided; no much larger clone lies one nucleotide away. V lost 1 base and J lost 0 bases; the stretch between them is 7 bases long. The CDR3 sequence holds 15 residues, the cysteine and phenylalanine included. The kept DNA is CDR3 alone, 45 bases in frame from the first base. The clonotype was recovered from a boy younger than 18 in good health and CMV-seronegative. In this chain, TRBV23-1 is recombined with TRBJ2-1; D gene: possibly TRBD2, on 5 matching bases. TRBV23-1 is flagged as an ORF with uncertain function. Material: PBMCs. The sequenced DNA: TGCGCCAGCAGTCAATACCGGGGCTCCTACAATGAGCAGTTCTTC. This translates into CASSQYRGSYNEQFF.